This T cell receptor beta chain was captured by sequencing in a study of neurological immune-mediated disorders. Turning to the study itself: Multiple sclerosis patients numbered around 35, of whom about 31 were relapsing-remitting and 3 secondary progressive. Findings and limits, study-wide: Private repertoires in all groups were suggested by the finding that expanded clones across subjects shared no CDR3 amino acid sequences.

5'RACE employing 10-nucleotide random UMIs yielded the cDNA. TCRdb ran MiXCR on the 5' RACE reads and lists one entry per CDR3 protein. The sample has over 65,000 distinct CDR3 sequences, 2.5% to 3% seen once. This clonotype was observed many times. Its antigen is currently unknown. Germline assignment: CDR1 LNHDA and CDR2 SQIVND (reference sequence). V dropped 7 bases and J dropped 6; count of bases not matched to a gene: 3. The CDR3 is made up of 12 amino acids. The unsorted libraries originated from 2 million PBMCs kept at -80 C. The rearrangement links TRBV19 to TRBJ1-2; the match to TRBD1 covers 9 bases. The sequenced sample consisted of PBMCs. This TCR was recovered from a woman in her twenties or thirties with multiple sclerosis. In DNA, the CDR3 is TGTGCCAGTACTGGGACAGGGAATGGCTACACCTTC. Its translation is CASTGTGNGYTF.